This T cell receptor beta chain originates from a study of a mutant IDH1 vaccine in newly diagnosed glioma. V gave up 6 bases and J gave up 5 bases, with 17 bases separating them. The CDR3 runs to 14 residues. Germline V gene sequence: CDR1 SGHTA, CDR2 FQGNSA. Noted time point: week 11, during vaccination. The vaccine gave 300 ug of a 20-mer mutant IDH1 peptide subcutaneously per dose. New IDH1-mutant, ATRX-lost WHO grade 3 or 4 astrocytomas occurred in donors. About this clone itself: Its antigen remains unknown.

Measured with immunoSEQ multiplex PCR; TCRdb has only the in-frame clones, and not every one. Here the sample spans 40,000 or so clones, 84% being singletons. The TCR originated in a man in his forties or fifties with glioma. The chain carries TRBV7-2 and TRBJ2-7; tentatively, D is TRBD2 (6 bases). The input for sequencing was PBMCs, taken from a glioma patient whose treatment included an IDH1 peptide vaccine. CDR3 protein: CASRGLDLIHEQYF. The CDR3 DNA follows: TGTGCCAGCAGGGGACTGGATCTTATCCACGAGCAGTACTTC.